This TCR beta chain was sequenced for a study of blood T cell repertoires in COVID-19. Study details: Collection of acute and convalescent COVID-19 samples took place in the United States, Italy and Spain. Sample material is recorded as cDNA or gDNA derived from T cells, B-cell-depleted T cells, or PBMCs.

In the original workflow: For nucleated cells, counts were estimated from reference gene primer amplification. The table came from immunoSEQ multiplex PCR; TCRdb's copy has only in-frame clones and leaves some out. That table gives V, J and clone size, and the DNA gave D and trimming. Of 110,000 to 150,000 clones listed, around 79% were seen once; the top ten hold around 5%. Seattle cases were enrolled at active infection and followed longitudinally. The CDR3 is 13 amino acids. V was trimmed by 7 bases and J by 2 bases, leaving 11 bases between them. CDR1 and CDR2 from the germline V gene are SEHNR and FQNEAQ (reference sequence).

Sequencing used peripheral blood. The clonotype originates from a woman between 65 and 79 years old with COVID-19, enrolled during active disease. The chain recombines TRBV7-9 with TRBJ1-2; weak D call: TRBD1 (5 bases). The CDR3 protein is CASNIDSNYGYTF. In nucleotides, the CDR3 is TGTGCCAGCAACATCGACAGCAACTATGGCTACACCTTC.